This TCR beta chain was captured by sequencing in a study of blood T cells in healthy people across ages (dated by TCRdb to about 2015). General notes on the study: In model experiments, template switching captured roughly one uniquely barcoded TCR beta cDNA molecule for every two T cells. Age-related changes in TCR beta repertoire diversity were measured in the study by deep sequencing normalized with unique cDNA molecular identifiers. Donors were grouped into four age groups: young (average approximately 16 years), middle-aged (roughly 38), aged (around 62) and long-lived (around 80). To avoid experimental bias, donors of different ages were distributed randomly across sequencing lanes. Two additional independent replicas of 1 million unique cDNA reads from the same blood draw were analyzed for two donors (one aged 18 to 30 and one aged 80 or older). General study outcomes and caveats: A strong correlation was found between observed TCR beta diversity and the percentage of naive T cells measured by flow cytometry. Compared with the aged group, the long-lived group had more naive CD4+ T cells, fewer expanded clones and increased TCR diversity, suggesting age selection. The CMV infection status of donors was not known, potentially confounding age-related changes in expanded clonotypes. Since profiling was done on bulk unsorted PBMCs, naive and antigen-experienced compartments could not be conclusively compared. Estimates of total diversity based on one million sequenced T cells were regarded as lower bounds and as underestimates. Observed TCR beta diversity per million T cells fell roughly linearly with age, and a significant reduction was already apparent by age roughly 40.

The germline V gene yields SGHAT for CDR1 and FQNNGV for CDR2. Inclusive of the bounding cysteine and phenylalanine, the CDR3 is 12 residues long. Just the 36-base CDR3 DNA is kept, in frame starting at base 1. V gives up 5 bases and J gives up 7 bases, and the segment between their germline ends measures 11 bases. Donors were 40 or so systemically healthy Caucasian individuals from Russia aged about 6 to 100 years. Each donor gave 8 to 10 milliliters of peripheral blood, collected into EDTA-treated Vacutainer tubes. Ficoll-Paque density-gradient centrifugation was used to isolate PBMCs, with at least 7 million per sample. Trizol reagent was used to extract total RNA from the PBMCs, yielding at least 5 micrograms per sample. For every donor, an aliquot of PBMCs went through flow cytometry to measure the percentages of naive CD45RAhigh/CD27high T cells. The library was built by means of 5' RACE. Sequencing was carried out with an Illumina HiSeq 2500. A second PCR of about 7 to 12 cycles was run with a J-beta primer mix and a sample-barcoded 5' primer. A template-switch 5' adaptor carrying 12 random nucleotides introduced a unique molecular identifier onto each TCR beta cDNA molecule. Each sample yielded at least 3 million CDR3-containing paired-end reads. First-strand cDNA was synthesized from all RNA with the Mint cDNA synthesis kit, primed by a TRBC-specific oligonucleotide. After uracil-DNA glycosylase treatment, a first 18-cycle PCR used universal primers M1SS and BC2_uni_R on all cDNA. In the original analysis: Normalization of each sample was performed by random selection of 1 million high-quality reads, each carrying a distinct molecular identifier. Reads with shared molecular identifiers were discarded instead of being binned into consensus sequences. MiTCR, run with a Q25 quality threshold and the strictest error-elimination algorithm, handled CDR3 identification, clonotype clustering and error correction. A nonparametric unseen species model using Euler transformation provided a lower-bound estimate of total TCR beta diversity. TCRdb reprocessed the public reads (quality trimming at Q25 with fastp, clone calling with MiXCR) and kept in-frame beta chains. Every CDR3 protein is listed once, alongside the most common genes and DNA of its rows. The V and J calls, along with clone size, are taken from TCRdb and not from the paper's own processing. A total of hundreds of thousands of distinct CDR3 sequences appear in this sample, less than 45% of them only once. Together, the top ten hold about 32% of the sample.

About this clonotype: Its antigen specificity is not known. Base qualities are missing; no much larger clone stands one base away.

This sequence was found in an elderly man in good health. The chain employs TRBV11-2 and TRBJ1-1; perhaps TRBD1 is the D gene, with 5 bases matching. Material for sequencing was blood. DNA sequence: TGTGCCAGCAGCCCCAGGGCCCTTGAAGCTTTCTTT. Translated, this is CASSPRALEAFF.